The entry below describes one T cell receptor beta chain. Its target is not known. The entry originates in a study of a mutant IDH1 vaccine in newly diagnosed glioma. The wider study: Vaccines were first given 4-6 weeks after radiotherapy alone, or with temozolomide cycles. It was radiotherapy, temozolomide, or both that patients received previously, with most receiving both. It was at week 35 that visit V12 occurred, and at week 47 that visit V13 did. Findings and limits, study-wide: Seemingly, top peripheral T cell clonotype changes bore no relation to pseudoprogression.

Trimming shortened V by 1 base and J by 4 bases, and 8 bases separated the two germline ends. This CDR3 spans 13 amino acids. Germline V gene sequence: CDR1 SGHTA, CDR2 FQGNSA. Time point in this sample: week 35, safety follow-up. The vaccine gave 300 ug of a 20-mer mutant IDH1 peptide subcutaneously per dose. Measured with immunoSEQ multiplex PCR; TCRdb has only the in-frame clones, and not every one. The sample includes around 41,000 clones, around 87% seen only once; the top ten take roughly 1.5%. This sequence joins TRBV7-2 and TRBJ2-7; D not certain. The sequenced sample was PBMCs, obtained from a glioma patient whose treatment included an IDH1 peptide vaccine. The TCR was taken from a man aged 40-49 years with glioma. CDR3: CASSLGKKYEQYF. The CDR3 DNA reads as TGTGCCAGCAGCTTAGGAAAGAAATACGAGCAGTACTTC.